These 14 T cell receptor beta chains share one sample of origin, sequenced in a study of T cells after yellow fever vaccination. TCRdb analysed the 5' RACE reads with MiXCR anew, one entry per CDR3 protein. In the table there are fewer than 450,000 distinct CDR3 sequences, 3.5% to 4.5% of which are singletons. This specimen consisted of PBMCs, obtained 5 days after the yellow fever booster vaccination. Receptor source: a man between 18 and 29 years old who received the YFV17D yellow fever vaccine.

J is TRBJ1-6 and V is TRBV20-1; no reliable D call. From germline, CDR1 is DFQATT and CDR2 SNEGSKA (reference sequence). The V end was cut by 6 bases, the J end by 0 bases, with 12 bases between. The CDR3 extends over 15 amino acids. CDR3 protein: CSARSFNSYNSPLHF. The CDR3 DNA reads as TGCAGTGCCAGGTCGTTCAACTCCTATAATTCACCCCTCCACTTT.

This chain links TRBV9 with TRBJ2-5; 14 bases are shared with TRBD2. Germline-derived CDR1 and CDR2 are SGDLS and YYNGEE. V shed 3 bases, J shed 5 bases, and the junction held 12 bases outside the gene matches. CDR3 length equals 18 residues. The CDR3 region has the DNA TGTGCCAGCAGCGAGAGGGGGACTAGCGGGGGCCCGAGGGAGACCCAGTACTTC. Translation gives CASSERGTSGGPRETQYF. Full variable domain (rest looked up from reference TRBV9 and TRBJ2-5): DSGVTQTPKHLITATGQRVTLRCSPRSGDLSVYWYQQSLDQGLQFLIQYYNGEERAKGNILERFSAQQFPDLHSELNLSSLELGDSALYFCASSERGTSGGPRETQYFGPGTRLLVL.

This clonotype was seen a few times. CDR3 coding DNA: TGTGCCAGCAGCGGGCAACGGACTAGCGGGGGGTACAATGAGCAGTTCTTC. This translates into CASSGQRTSGGYNEQFF. V usage is TRBV9 and J usage is TRBJ2-1, with TRBD2 matching over 14 bases. V was clipped by 3 bases and J by 4 bases; unmatched bases: 6. In germline, CDR1 is SGDLS, CDR2 YYNGEE. This CDR3 spans 17 amino acids.

This clonotype was seen more than once but under ten times. V is TRBV4-3 and J is TRBJ2-3; TRBD1 or TRBD2 may be the D gene (5 bases each). The germline V gene has CDR1 LGHNA and CDR2 YSLEER. Trimming took off 4 bases at V and 6 bases at J, with 17 bases between the two ends. This CDR3 region has 15 residues. The DNA for the CDR3 is TGCGCCAGCAGCCTTCAGGGATCGCGAGGGGATACGCAGTATTTT. It is translated as CASSLQGSRGDTQYF.

The genes are TRBV7-3 and TRBJ2-3, with TRBD2 identical over 8 bases. In germline, CDR1 is SGHTA, CDR2 FQGTGA. Trimming removed 3 bases from V and 3 bases from J; junction bases left unmatched: 8. This CDR3 has 16 residues. DNA of the CDR3: TGTGCCAGCAGCTTCACGGGCGGGGGGACGACAGATACGCAGTATTTT. Its translation is CASSFTGGGTTDTQYF. Full variable domain (remainder filled in from reference TRBV7-3 and TRBJ2-3): GAGVSQTPSNKVTEKGKYVELRCDPISGHTALYWYRQSLGQGPEFLIYFQGTGAADDSGLPNDRFFAVRPEGSVSTLKIQRTERGDSAVYLCASSFTGGGTTDTQYFGPGTRLTVL.

There are a few counts of this clonotype. V and J are TRBV9 and TRBJ2-2; D perhaps matches TRBD1 (6 bases). The CDR3 consists of 14 residues. V dropped 3 bases and J dropped 1 base, with 7 bases sitting between them. CDR1 SGDLS and CDR2 YYNGEE come from the germline V gene. DNA of the CDR3: TGTGCCAGCAGCGGCAGGGGGAACACCGGGGAGCTGTTTTTT. Residues: CASSGRGNTGELFF.

This clonotype was detected many times. The chain joins TRBV9 to TRBJ2-7; possibly TRBD1 for D (6 bases). Deletions cut 0 bases from V and 2 bases from J, with 12 bases between. This CDR3 is built from 15 residues. CDR1 is SGDLS, CDR2 YYNGEE, per germline. The CDR3 loop is CASSVGGGPTYEQYF. The CDR3 bases are TGTGCCAGCAGCGTAGGAGGGGGACCGACCTACGAGCAGTACTTC.

This sequence joins TRBV20-1 and TRBJ1-1; D is unresolved. The CDR3 runs to 17 residues. V was clipped by 7 bases and J by 2 bases, with 26 bases between them. Germline CDR1 and CDR2: DFQATT and SNEGSKA (reference sequence). CDR3 sequence reads: CSVVPGGQMSFNTEAFF. CDR3 in DNA: TGCAGTGTTGTACCGGGAGGGCAGATGTCATTCAACACTGAAGCTTTCTTT.

This clonotype was counted a few times. CDR3 DNA: TGTGCCATCAGTGACCCGGGACTAGCGGGGGAAGTGGATACGCAGTATTTT. Translation: CAISDPGLAGEVDTQYF. The rearrangement uses TRBV10-3 and TRBJ2-3; 14 bases match TRBD2. After removal of 3 bases from V and 6 bases from J, the junction contained 8 bases not matched to a gene. The CDR3 consists of 17 residues. The V gene's germline CDR1 is ENHRY and CDR2 SYGVKD.

This clonotype was detected a few times. The chain uses TRBV5-5 and TRBJ2-5, with D perhaps being TRBD1 or TRBD2 (5 bases each). The CDR3 sequence is 16 residues long. Trimming took 1 base from V and 0 from J, leaving 13 bases between them. Germline CDR1 SGHKS, CDR2 YYEKEE (reference sequence). As DNA, the CDR3 is TGTGCCAGCAGCTTGCGTGAGGGGTCGTACCAAGAGACCCAGTACTTC. Translation: CASSLREGSYQETQYF.

The chain has TRBV11-2 and TRBJ2-3, with D unresolved. The CDR3 has 14 residues. Looked up from germline, CDR1 is SGHAT and CDR2 is FQNNGV. V lost 2 bases to trimming and J lost 3 bases, with 9 bases between them. The CDR3 loop is CASSLKGWTDTQYF. DNA of the CDR3: TGTGCCAGCAGCTTAAAGGGATGGACAGATACGCAGTATTTT.

This clonotype was counted ten times or more. This chain connects TRBV5-1 to TRBJ2-2; 8 bases line up with TRBD2. CDR3 length: 16 amino acids. Germline V lookup: CDR1 SGHRS, CDR2 YFSETQ. The ends lost 4 bases at V and 5 bases at J; junction bases unmatched: 10. The CDR3 sequence: CASSRERLAQTGELFF. The CDR3 DNA sequence: TGCGCCAGCAGCCGAGAGAGACTAGCGCAAACCGGGGAGCTGTTTTTT.

At least ten counts were recorded for this clonotype. This sequence joins TRBV5-1 and TRBJ1-1; D gene uncertain. CDR1 SGHRS and CDR2 YFSETQ come from the germline V gene. Trimming left V 1 base short and J 1 base short, with 5 bases between. The CDR3 has 13 residues. The chain's CDR3 is CASSLSKNTEAFF. CDR3 bases: TGCGCCAGCAGCTTGTCGAAGAACACTGAAGCTTTCTTT.

This clonotype appeared a few times. The genes are TRBV7-6 and TRBJ1-6; unclear D gene. V gave up 5 bases and J gave up 6 bases, with 14 bases separating them. This CDR3 is built from 15 residues. CDR1 is SGHVS, CDR2 FNYEAQ, per germline. CDR3 in amino acids: CASSPRANPNSPLHF. For the CDR3, the DNA is TGTGCCAGCAGCCCGCGGGCTAACCCTAATTCACCCCTCCACTTT. Variable domain in full (rest from reference TRBV7-6 and TRBJ1-6): GAGVSQSPRYKVTKRGQDVALRCDPISGHVSLYWYRQALGQGPEFLTYFNYEAQQDKSGLPNDRFSAERPEGSISTLTIQRTEQRDSAMYRCASSPRANPNSPLHFGNGTRLTVT.